This T cell receptor beta chain emerged from a study of CD8+ T cells in alopecia areata. Across the study: Treated patients were given 5 to 10 mg oral tofacitinib twice daily. General observations from the study: During tofacitinib treatment, many expanded lesional clones remained in scalp and blood. Besides other cells, scalp samples also yield sequences of resident alphabeta T cells from normal skin.

Treatment defined: oral pan-JAK inhibitor, 5-10 mg twice daily. Lesional scalp punch biopsies and peripheral blood came from alopecia areata patients. This clone appeared a few times. Its antigen is as yet unknown. The CDR3 ends on some other residue instead of the conserved phenylalanine or tryptophan, so this is likely a read error. It is unclear where the CDR3 begins or ends on the DNA, so no DNA is shown, and the CDR3 is as TCRdb lists it. Following RNA extraction, reverse transcription yielded cDNA that acted as the sequencing template. Profiled with immunoSEQ multiplex PCR; TCRdb holds only in-frame clones, not every one. The data contain 95,000 to 120,000 clones, 55% to 60% of them singletons. The sequence was collected from a human donor with alopecia areata. The input for sequencing was CD4+ T cells sorted from blood, taken at week 24, from a patient treated with tofacitinib.

The CDR3 here is CASSDTGVLALL. The chain couples TRBV2 to TRBJ1-1; the table's D gene call, TRBD1, was not cross checked with the DNA. The V gene's germline CDR1 is SNHLY and CDR2 FYNNEI. The CDR3 is 12 residues long, counting both termini.